The 26 T cell receptor beta chains in this list originate from one sample, sequenced in a study of blood T cell repertoires in COVID-19. This table comes from immunoSEQ multiplex PCR, and its TCRdb copy is limited to in-frame clones, with some not included. The data show 55,000 to 80,000 clones, less than 85% seen once. Material for sequencing was peripheral blood. The receptors originated from a woman older than 75 with acute or convalescent COVID-19.

This chain uses TRBV29-1 with TRBJ1-1; tentative D call: TRBD1 (5 bases). Deletions cut 7 bases from V and 4 bases from J, with 13 bases between. Germline CDR1 SQVTM, CDR2 ANQGSEA. There are 12 residues in the CDR3. This CDR3 reads CSGTQGFTEAFF. DNA for the CDR3: TGCAGCGGTACCCAGGGTTTCACTGAAGCTTTCTTT.

The rearrangement uses TRBV6-5 and TRBJ2-7; TRBD2 matches 8 bases. CDR3 length equals 14 residues. V was pared by 7 bases and J by 3 bases, with 8 bases of the junction left unmatched. Germline V lookup: CDR1 MNHEY, CDR2 SVGAGI. CDR3 coding DNA: TGTGCCAGCATAGTAGCGGGGAACTTCTACGAGCAGTACTTC. This gives the protein CASIVAGNFYEQYF.

The chain carries TRBV20-1 and TRBJ1-1; 10 bases are a match to TRBD1. The CDR3 totals 11 residues. Per germline, CDR1 DFQATT and CDR2 SNEGSKA (reference sequence). The CDR3 DNA sequence: TGCAGAGGGACAGGGGCCACTGAAGCTTTCTTT. Protein product: CRGTGATEAFF.

The chain joins TRBV6-5 to TRBJ1-5, with 8 bases matching TRBD1. V shed 8 bases, J shed 5 bases, and the junction held 5 bases outside the gene matches. Germline V CDR1 and CDR2: MNHEY, SVGAGI. The CDR3 is 13 residues long. CDR3 residues: CASEQGADQPQHF. CDR3 nucleotide sequence: TGTGCCAGCGAGCAGGGGGCCGATCAGCCCCAGCATTTT.

The chain combines TRBV11-3 with TRBJ2-1, with 14 bases fitting TRBD2. Germline V CDR1 and CDR2: SGHNT, YENEEA. V gave up 6 bases and J gave up 10 bases; unmatched junction bases: 8. The length of the CDR3 is 15 residues. DNA of the CDR3: TGTGCCAGCAGTTCCGGGACTAGCGGGAGTACGGAGCAGTTCTTC. It is translated as CASSSGTSGSTEQFF.

This clone was seen only once. The chain recombines TRBV10-3 with TRBJ2-7; D may be TRBD1 (6 bases). V was pared by 4 bases and J by 4 bases, with 11 bases between. Germline-derived CDR1 and CDR2 are ENHRY and SYGVKD. The CDR3 extends over 13 amino acids. The CDR3 DNA is TGTGCCATCAGTGTTACAGGGTTATACGAGCAGTACTTC. Translating it yields CAISVTGLYEQYF.

This clone was seen ten or more times. V usage is TRBV9 and J usage is TRBJ2-1, with 7 positions matching TRBD2. Per germline, CDR1 SGDLS and CDR2 YYNGEE. J lost 2 bases, V lost 0 bases, and 5 bases had no gene match. CDR3 length equals 16 residues. CDR3 bases: TGTGCCAGCAGCGTAGCTGAAGGACTAGCCTACAATGAGCAGTTCTTC. Translated: CASSVAEGLAYNEQFF.

This rearrangement joins TRBV4-1 to TRBJ1-4; 7 bases are shared with TRBD1. Germline trimming cut 5 bases from V and 0 bases from J; bases unmatched to any gene: 9. The germline CDR1 and CDR2 sequences are MGHRA and YSYEKL. The CDR3 is 17 amino acids. Here the CDR3 DNA reads TGCGCCAGCAGCACACCGGGACAGTTCGCAACTAATGAAAAACTGTTTTTT. This sequence encodes CASSTPGQFATNEKLFF.

The V and J genes are TRBV5-4 and TRBJ2-2; a possible D gene is TRBD2 (7 bases). The CDR3 covers 16 residues. Trimming removed 0 bases at V and 6 bases at J, with 15 bases between. Germline CDR1 SGHNT, CDR2 YYREEE (reference sequence). The CDR3 DNA reads as TGTGCCAGCAGCTTGGCCTCGGGGGGCGCCGCCGGGGAGCTGTTTTTT. It specifies CASSLASGGAAGELFF.

The rearrangement joins TRBV19 to TRBJ2-1; D gene ambiguous. CDR1 LNHDA and CDR2 SQIVND come from the germline V gene (reference sequence). CDR3 length equals 14 residues. Trimming pared 7 bases from V and 0 bases from J, leaving 10 bases between. CDR3 region: CASTFSGSYNEQFF. The CDR3 DNA reads TGTGCCAGTACATTCTCGGGCTCCTACAATGAGCAGTTCTTC.

The chain is built from TRBV5-1 and TRBJ1-2; 8 positions agree with TRBD1. The CDR3 has 14 amino acids. Per germline, CDR1 SGHRS and CDR2 YFSETQ. V shed 3 bases, J shed 8 bases, and the junction held 9 bases outside the gene matches. DNA for the CDR3: TGCGCCAGCAGCTCACCTGACAGGGGTAGAGGCTACACCTTC. This sequence encodes CASSSPDRGRGYTF.

The CDR3, as DNA: TGTGCCAGCAGCTCCAGGGAGCCCGGACAGGGGGCCTACGAGCAGTACTTC. This sequence encodes CASSSREPGQGAYEQYF. The rearrangement joins TRBV11-3 to TRBJ2-7, with 10 bases aligning to TRBD1. V was clipped by 4 bases and J by 2 bases; unmatched bases: 11. Germline loops: CDR1 SGHNT, CDR2 YENEEA. The CDR3 consists of 17 residues.

V is TRBV12-5 and J is TRBJ2-7; 8 nucleotides agree with TRBD2. CDR3 length equals 15 residues. Germline V gene data show CDR1 as LGHNT and CDR2 as FRNRAP. The ends lost 0 bases at V and 4 bases at J; junction bases unmatched: 5. The CDR3 DNA reads as TGTGCTAGTGGTTTGGTATTGCTAGCGGGTTACGAGCAGTACTTC. Translating gives CASGLVLLAGYEQYF.

The chain carries TRBV11-3 and TRBJ2-1; D unresolved. The CDR3 extends over 12 amino acids. V lost 4 bases and J lost 12, with 13 bases in between. Germline V CDR1 and CDR2: SGHNT, YENEEA. The CDR3 is CASSSLGLGQFF. The CDR3 DNA reads as TGTGCCAGCAGCTCACTTGGGCTGGGGCAGTTCTTC.

V and J are TRBV6-5 and TRBJ1-3; weak D call: TRBD1 (6 bases). The CDR3 covers 13 residues. Trimming removed 7 bases from V and 7 bases from J, with 14 bases in between. The germline CDR1 and CDR2 sequences are MNHEY and SVGAGI. The CDR3 here is CASKTGQGNTIYF. The CDR3 DNA reads as TGTGCCAGCAAAACAGGGCAGGGGAACACCATATATTTT.

The chain combines TRBV5-4 with TRBJ2-3; 10 bases agree with TRBD2. The V segment lost 10 bases and the J segment 4 bases; nucleotides outside the gene matches: 9. CDR1 SGHNT and CDR2 YYREEE come from the germline V gene (reference sequence). The CDR3 is 14 amino acids. CDR3 DNA sequence: TGTGCCCAATCCCCTAGCGGGGGTTCAGATACGCAGTATTTT. Amino acid sequence: CAQSPSGGSDTQYF.

The V gene is TRBV7-6, the J gene TRBJ2-3; 8 bases agree with TRBD2. In germline, CDR1 is SGHVS, CDR2 FNYEAQ. Trimming removed 5 bases from V and 2 bases from J; junction bases left unmatched: 9. The CDR3 is made up of 16 amino acids. The DNA for the CDR3 is TGTGCCAGCAGCCCCTCAGGACTAGCCACCACAGATACGCAGTATTTT. It is translated as CASSPSGLATTDTQYF.

The chain joins TRBV6-6 to TRBJ2-5; 8 positions match TRBD2. Germline V gene lookup returns CDR1 MNHNY and CDR2 SVGAGI (reference sequence). The CDR3 is 13 residues long. Unmatched junction bases numbered 4, after V lost 8 bases and J lost 2 bases. As DNA, the CDR3 is TGTGCCAGCCGGACTAGCTATCAAGAGACCCAGTACTTC. Its protein is CASRTSYQETQYF.

J is TRBJ2-1 and V is TRBV2, with TRBD2 matching 12 bases. Germline-derived CDR1 and CDR2 are SNHLY and FYNNEI. This CDR3 is 17 amino acids long. The ends lost 0 bases at V and 14 bases at J; junction bases unmatched: 14. The CDR3 nucleotides are TGTGCCAGCAGTGAAGCACTACCGGGACTAGCGGGTGGAAGGGAGTTCTTC. Its translation: CASSEALPGLAGGREFF.

The chain uses TRBV7-3 and TRBJ2-5; D uncertain. The CDR3 is 15 amino acids. CDR1 SGHTA and CDR2 FQGTGA come from the germline V gene. Trimming took off 0 bases at V and 1 base at J, with 9 bases between the two ends. The CDR3 region is CASSLTSGSQETQYF. The CDR3 nucleotides are TGTGCCAGCAGCTTAACTTCGGGTAGCCAAGAGACCCAGTACTTC.

The rearrangement uses TRBV29-1 and TRBJ2-5; 11 bases fit TRBD2. The germline CDR1 and CDR2 sequences are SQVTM and ANQGSEA. The CDR3 consists of 13 residues. The J segment lost 10 bases and the V segment lost 4 bases, leaving 8 bases of the junction unmatched. CDR3 residues: CSVAGSGGGGQYF. The DNA for the CDR3 is TGCAGCGTTGCGGGTAGCGGGGGGGGTGGCCAGTACTTC.

This clone was observed a few times. The chain recombines TRBV9 with TRBJ2-2; 9 nucleotides line up with TRBD1. CDR3 size: 15 residues. Germline CDR1 is SGDLS and CDR2 is YYNGEE. V gave up 0 bases and J gave up 3 bases; unmatched junction bases: 0. The CDR3 sequence is CASSVGDRDTGELFF. The CDR3 nucleotides read TGTGCCAGCAGCGTAGGGGACAGGGACACCGGGGAGCTGTTTTTT.

This chain joins TRBV6-6 and TRBJ2-3; no firm D call. CDR1 MNHNY and CDR2 SVGAGI come from the germline V gene (reference sequence). There are 14 residues in the CDR3. Trimming shortened V by 2 bases and J by 5 bases, and 11 bases separated the two germline ends. The CDR3 DNA reads as TGTGCCAGCAGTTACGGGCGTCCGATAGATACGCAGTATTTT. Its translation: CASSYGRPIDTQYF.

The chain links TRBV15 to TRBJ2-7; D is unclear. CDR1 is LNHNV, CDR2 YYDKDF, per germline (reference sequence). Trimming cost V 4 bases and J 4 bases, with 17 bases left between them. The CDR3 totals 15 residues. The DNA for the CDR3 is TGTGCCACCAGCAACGAGCGATCCTACGGGTACGAGCAGTACTTC. Translation gives CATSNERSYGYEQYF.

The rearrangement links TRBV3-1 (or the pseudogene TRBV3-2) to TRBJ1-2; weak D call: TRBD1 (6 bases). Germline loops: CDR1 LGHDT, CDR2 YNNKEL (reference sequence). V was pared by 4 bases and J by 1 base, with 13 bases between. This CDR3 has 15 amino acids. For the CDR3, the DNA is TGTGCCAGCAGCCGCCTGGACAGAAATAACTATGGCTACACCTTC. It encodes CASSRLDRNNYGYTF.

About this clone itself: A junction boundary mismatches the germline segment, possibly from a read error. The chain carries TRBV24-1 and TRBJ2-3; 12 bases agree with TRBD2. Germline loops: CDR1 KGHDR, CDR2 SFDVKD. The CDR3 length is 15 residues. CDR3 nucleotide sequence: TGTGCCACCAGTGACCCAGCGTTGACTAGCGGGGGCTGGCGGTTT. This gives the protein CATSDPALTSGGWRF.